Listed below are T cell receptor beta chains from one sample, sequenced in a study of chemoradiotherapy in HPV16-positive cancers. TCRdb's table, derived via immunoSEQ multiplex PCR, lists solely in-frame clones and lacks some. The top ten hold approximately 15% of the sample, which has thousands of clones, roughly three quarters seen once. Sampling was carried out from a patient who underwent chemoradiotherapy. These receptor sequences come from a human donor with HPV-associated anogenital cancer. The CDR3 runs from the conserved cysteine through the conserved F or W. A D gene is named only where the DNA matches it firmly. Clone sizes are given selectively: once, few, many, or a class where the clone is expanded.

v_call	d_call	j_call	clone_size	cdr3_aa	cdr3_nt
TRBV6-4	TRBD1	TRBJ1-2	large	CASSRDRNYGYTF	TGTGCCAGCAGCCGGGACAGGAACTATGGCTACACCTTC
TRBV10-3	TRBD2	TRBJ2-1	.	CAISEGTSGSNEQFF	TGTGCCATCAGTGAGGGCACTAGCGGGAGTAATGAGCAGTTCTTC
TRBV2	.	TRBJ1-1	.	CASRVERAATEAFF	TGTGCCAGCAGGGTCGAAAGGGCGGCCACTGAAGCTTTCTTT
TRBV19	TRBD2	TRBJ2-1	.	CASSPGTSGARDEQFF	TGTGCCAGTAGTCCCGGGACTAGCGGGGCCAGGGATGAGCAGTTCTTC
TRBV5-1	TRBD1	TRBJ1-2	.	CASSYDRGAYGYTF	TGCGCCAGCAGCTATGACAGGGGAGCCTATGGCTACACCTTC
TRBV29-1	TRBD2	TRBJ2-1	.	CSGLADHNEQFF	TGCAGCGGACTAGCGGACCACAATGAGCAGTTCTTC
TRBV7-9	.	TRBJ1-3	few	CASSLAAGYSGNTIYF	TGTGCCAGCAGCTTAGCCGCAGGTTACTCTGGAAACACCATATATTTT
TRBV6-1	.	TRBJ1-2	few	CASSEFGLLRGYTF	TGTGCCAGCAGTGAATTTGGGTTACTTCGCGGCTACACCTTC
TRBV15	.	TRBJ2-2	.	CATSRAGRTNTGELFF	TGTGCCACCAGCAGAGCTGGGCGGACGAACACCGGGGAGCTGTTTTTT
TRBV9	.	TRBJ2-2	.	CASSVGVVATGELFF	TGTGCCAGCAGCGTAGGTGTAGTCGCCACCGGGGAGCTGTTTTTT
TRBV2	.	TRBJ1-3	.	CASSSSTGRGNTIYF	.
TRBV7-9	TRBD2	TRBJ2-3	few	CASSPPLATTDTQYF	TGTGCCAGCAGCCCCCCACTAGCGACAACAGATACGCAGTATTTT
TRBV19	TRBD2	TRBJ2-3	.	CAIGGGTTDTQYF	TGTGCCATTGGCGGGGGTACCACAGATACGCAGTATTTT
TRBV27	.	TRBJ2-5	once	CASSSRAWETQYF	TGTGCCAGCAGTTCGAGGGCCTGGGAGACCCAGTACTTC
TRBV28	.	TRBJ1-5	.	CASTNPRGPQHF	TGTGCCAGCACCAACCCCCGGGGGCCCCAGCATTTT
TRBV5-1	TRBD2	TRBJ2-1	.	CASSPMGGRWVNEQFF	TGCGCCAGCAGCCCGATGGGCGGGAGATGGGTGAATGAGCAGTTCTTC
TRBV18	.	TRBJ2-7	.	CASSPMIRGDEQYF	TGTGCCAGCTCACCGATGATCAGGGGAGACGAGCAGTACTTC
TRBV4-2	.	TRBJ2-2	.	CASRRAGANTGELFF	TGTGCCAGCAGGAGGGCGGGTGCGAACACCGGGGAGCTGTTTTTT
TRBV18	.	TRBJ2-3	.	CASSPLAPRSGTDTQYF	TGTGCCAGCTCCCCTCTAGCGCCCCGATCGGGGACAGATACGCAGTATTTT
TRBV7-6	.	TRBJ2-7	.	CASSLDPGLTYEQYF	TGTGCCAGCAGCTTAGACCCGGGGCTTACCTACGAGCAGTACTTC
TRBV6-5	.	TRBJ2-7	.	CASSRAGVYEQYF	TGTGCCAGCAGTAGAGCCGGGGTCTACGAGCAGTACTTC
TRBV28	TRBD2	TRBJ2-3	.	CASSQGLAGGTSTDTQYF	TGTGCCAGCAGCCAGGGACTAGCGGGAGGGACTAGCACAGATACGCAGTATTTT
TRBV10-3	TRBD2	TRBJ2-5	.	CASLSGGGETQYF	TGTGCCAGCCTTAGCGGGGGAGGGGAGACCCAGTACTTC
TRBV2	.	TRBJ2-5	.	CASSGPLRKETQYF	TGTGCCAGCAGTGGGCCCCTAAGAAAAGAGACCCAGTACTTC
TRBV7-2	TRBD1	TRBJ2-2	.	CASRNSPGQGNTGELFF	TGTGCCAGCAGAAACAGCCCGGGACAGGGGAACACCGGGGAGCTGTTTTTT
TRBV5-8	.	TRBJ1-5	.	CASSPGRVNQPQHF	TGTGCCAGCAGCCCCGGGAGGGTAAATCAGCCCCAGCATTTT
TRBV5-1	.	TRBJ1-2	.	CASSYTDNYGYTF	TGCGCCAGCAGCTATACAGATAACTATGGCTACACCTTC
TRBV28	.	TRBJ2-7	.	CASSLDGTYEQYF	TGTGCCAGCAGTTTAGACGGCACCTACGAGCAGTACTTC
TRBV5-5	TRBD2	TRBJ2-7	few	CASSLALAGYEQYF	TGTGCCAGCAGCTTGGCACTAGCGGGATACGAGCAGTACTTC
TRBV4-2	.	TRBJ1-5	.	CASSQFEGRQPQHF	TGTGCCAGCAGCCAATTCGAGGGGAGGCAGCCCCAGCATTTT
TRBV6-5	.	TRBJ1-1	.	CASTLSPRGTEAFF	TGTGCCAGCACCTTATCCCCTAGAGGCACTGAAGCTTTCTTT
TRBV30	.	TRBJ2-4	.	CAWSSANIQYF	TGTGCCTGGAGTTCCGCGAACATTCAGTACTTC
TRBV7-6	TRBD1	TRBJ1-2	.	CASSSPGQGAYGYTF	TGTGCCAGCAGCTCCCCGGGACAGGGGGCCTATGGCTACACCTTC
TRBV7-3	.	TRBJ2-2	.	CASSPTRDRHTGELFF	TGTGCCAGCAGCCCTACGCGGGACAGACACACCGGGGAGCTGTTTTTT
TRBV2	TRBD2	TRBJ2-3	few	CASSVGEGTQYF	TGTGCCAGCAGTGTCGGGGAGGGTACGCAGTATTTT
TRBV7-9	.	TRBJ2-1	few	CASSLAHGDEQFF	TGTGCCAGCAGCTTAGCCCACGGGGATGAGCAGTTCTTC
TRBV6-6	TRBD1	TRBJ1-1	few	CASSSTGGTEAFF	TGTGCCAGCAGCTCGACAGGGGGCACTGAAGCTTTCTTT
TRBV30	TRBD1	TRBJ1-5	.	CAWSVQQGVSQPQHF	TGTGCCTGGAGTGTGCAACAGGGGGTCTCTCAGCCCCAGCATTTT
TRBV6-1	.	TRBJ2-7	.	CASGQGDTYEQYF	TGTGCCAGCGGGCAGGGTGACACCTACGAGCAGTACTTC
TRBV10-3	TRBD2	TRBJ2-2	.	CAISLGLAANTGELFF	TGTGCCATCAGTCTGGGACTAGCGGCGAACACCGGGGAGCTGTTTTTT
TRBV7-2	TRBD2	TRBJ2-2	.	CASSLFPSGGADTGELFF	TGTGCCAGCAGCTTATTCCCTAGCGGGGGGGCCGACACCGGGGAGCTGTTTTTT
TRBV18	TRBD1	TRBJ1-1	.	CASSRGTGSGAFF	TGTGCCAGCTCACGTGGGACAGGCAGTGGGGCTTTCTTT
TRBV28	TRBD1	TRBJ2-6	.	CASSLISRTGGPGANVLTF	TGTGCCAGCAGTTTAATTAGTCGGACAGGGGGGCCTGGGGCCAACGTCCTGACTTTC
TRBV5-1	.	TRBJ1-1	.	CASSLWAAQGTEAFF	TGCGCCAGCAGCTTGTGGGCAGCCCAGGGCACTGAAGCTTTCTTT
TRBV4-1	TRBD2	TRBJ2-7	.	CASSLGLAESYEQYF	TGCGCCAGCAGCCTTGGACTAGCGGAGTCCTACGAGCAGTACTTC
TRBV2	.	TRBJ2-7	.	CASSGVTSSYEQYF	TGTGCCAGCAGTGGAGTGACAAGCTCCTACGAGCAGTACTTC
TRBV5-1	.	TRBJ2-5	.	CASSFGRFQETQYF	TGCGCCAGCAGCTTCGGCAGATTTCAAGAGACCCAGTACTTC
TRBV15	.	TRBJ2-2	.	CATSREGLTTGELFF	TGTGCCACCAGCAGAGAAGGACTCACCACCGGGGAGCTGTTTTTT
TRBV19	.	TRBJ2-1	few	CASSKMLGDKQFF	TGTGCCAGTAGTAAAATGCTGGGGGATAAGCAGTTCTTC
TRBV7-8	.	TRBJ1-4	once	CASSPDLGDEKLFF	TGTGCCAGCAGCCCCGACCTGGGGGATGAAAAACTGTTTTTT
TRBV19	.	TRBJ1-4	.	CASAPPGATNEKLFF	TGTGCCAGCGCGCCACCGGGGGCAACTAATGAAAAACTGTTTTTT
TRBV19	TRBD2	TRBJ2-1	once	CASSRTSGGGNEQFF	TGTGCCAGTAGTAGGACTAGCGGGGGGGGAAATGAGCAGTTCTTC